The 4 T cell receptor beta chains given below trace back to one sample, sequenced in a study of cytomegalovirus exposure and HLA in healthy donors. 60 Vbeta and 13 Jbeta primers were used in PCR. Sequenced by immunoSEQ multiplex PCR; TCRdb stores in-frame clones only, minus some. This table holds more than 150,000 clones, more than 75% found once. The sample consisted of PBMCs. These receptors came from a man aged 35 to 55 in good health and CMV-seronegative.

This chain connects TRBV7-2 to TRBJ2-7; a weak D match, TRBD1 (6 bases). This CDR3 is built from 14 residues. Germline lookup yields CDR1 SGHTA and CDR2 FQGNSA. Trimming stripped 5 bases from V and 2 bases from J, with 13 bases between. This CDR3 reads CASSAHGGPYEQYF. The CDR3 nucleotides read TGTGCCAGCAGCGCCCATGGGGGCCCCTACGAGCAGTACTTC.

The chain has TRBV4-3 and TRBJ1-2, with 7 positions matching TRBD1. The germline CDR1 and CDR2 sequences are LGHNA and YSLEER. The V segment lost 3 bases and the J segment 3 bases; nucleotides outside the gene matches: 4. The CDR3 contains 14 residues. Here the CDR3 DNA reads TGCGCCAGCAGCCAGAACCAGGGGGACTATGGCTACACCTTC. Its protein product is CASSQNQGDYGYTF.

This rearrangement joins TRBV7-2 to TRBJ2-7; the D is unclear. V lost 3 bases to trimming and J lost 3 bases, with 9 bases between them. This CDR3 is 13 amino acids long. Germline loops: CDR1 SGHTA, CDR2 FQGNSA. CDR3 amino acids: CASSLAHSYEQYF. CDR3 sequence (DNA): TGTGCCAGCAGCTTGGCCCACAGCTACGAGCAGTACTTC.

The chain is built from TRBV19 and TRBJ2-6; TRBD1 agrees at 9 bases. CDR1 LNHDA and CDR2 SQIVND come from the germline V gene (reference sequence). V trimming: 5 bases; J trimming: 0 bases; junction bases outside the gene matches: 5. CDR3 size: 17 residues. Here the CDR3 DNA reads TGTGCCAGTAGTCCGGGACAGGGAAACTCTGGGGCCAACGTCCTGACTTTC. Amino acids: CASSPGQGNSGANVLTF.